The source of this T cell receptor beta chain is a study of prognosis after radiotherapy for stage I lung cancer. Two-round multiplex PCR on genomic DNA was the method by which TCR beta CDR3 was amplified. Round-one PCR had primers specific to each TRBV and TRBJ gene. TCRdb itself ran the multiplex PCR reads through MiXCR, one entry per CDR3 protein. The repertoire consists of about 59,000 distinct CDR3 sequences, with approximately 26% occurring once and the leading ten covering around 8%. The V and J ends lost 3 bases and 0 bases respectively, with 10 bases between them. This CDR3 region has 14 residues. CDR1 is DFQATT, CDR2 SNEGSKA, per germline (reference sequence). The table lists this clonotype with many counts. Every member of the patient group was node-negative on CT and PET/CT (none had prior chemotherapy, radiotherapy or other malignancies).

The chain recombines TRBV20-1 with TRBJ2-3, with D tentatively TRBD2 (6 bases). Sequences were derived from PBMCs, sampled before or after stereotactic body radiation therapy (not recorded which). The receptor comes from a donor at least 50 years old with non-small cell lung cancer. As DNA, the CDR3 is TGCAGTGCTAGTTCAAGCGGGAGCACAGATACGCAGTATTTT. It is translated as CSASSSGSTDTQYF.